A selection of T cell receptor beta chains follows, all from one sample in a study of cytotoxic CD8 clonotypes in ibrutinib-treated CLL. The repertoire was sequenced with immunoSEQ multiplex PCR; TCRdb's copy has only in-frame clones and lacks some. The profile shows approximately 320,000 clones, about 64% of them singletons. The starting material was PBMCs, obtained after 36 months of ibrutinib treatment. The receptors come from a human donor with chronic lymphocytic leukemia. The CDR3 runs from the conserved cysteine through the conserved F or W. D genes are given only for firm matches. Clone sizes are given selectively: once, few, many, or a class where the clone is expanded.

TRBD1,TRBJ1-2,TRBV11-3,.,TGTGCCAGCAGCCCGACAGGGGATGGCTACACCTTC,CASSPTGDGYTF
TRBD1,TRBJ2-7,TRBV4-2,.,TGTGCCAGCAGCCAAGATCGGGGACAGGGTCTATACGAGCAGTACTTT,CASSQDRGQGLYEQYF
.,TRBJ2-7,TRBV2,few,TGTGCCAGCGGGGGCTCGGCGTGGTCCTACGAGCAGTACTTC,CASGGSAWSYEQYF
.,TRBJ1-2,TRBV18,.,TGTGCCAGCTCACCCCAACAGGGCCCTAACTATGGCTACACCTTC,CASSPQQGPNYGYTF
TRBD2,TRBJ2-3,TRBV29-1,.,TGCAGCGTTGAACGGGGGGGGTTGTGGGCAGATACGCAGTATTTT,CSVERGGLWADTQYF
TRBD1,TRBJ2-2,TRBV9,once,TGTGCCAGCAGCGGTTACAGGGGTAGGGACACCGGGGAGCTGTTTTTT,CASSGYRGRDTGELFF
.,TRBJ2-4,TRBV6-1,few,TGTGCCAGCAGCCATGCGGACTCGGCCAAAAACATTCAGTACTTC,CASSHADSAKNIQYF
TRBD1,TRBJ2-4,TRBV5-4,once,TGTGCCAGCAGCACGCCGGGACAGGTAAACATTCAGTACTTC,CASSTPGQVNIQYF
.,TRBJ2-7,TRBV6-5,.,TGTGCCAGCAGTTACTGGGCGGGCTCCTACGAGCAGTACTTC,CASSYWAGSYEQYF
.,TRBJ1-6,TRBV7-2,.,TGTGCCAGCAGCTTGCGGCAGGGCTCTAATTCACCCCTCCACTTT,CASSLRQGSNSPLHF
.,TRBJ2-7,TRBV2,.,TGTGCCAGGGGGCGGGGCGTAAACTACGAGCAGTACTTC,CARGRGVNYEQYF
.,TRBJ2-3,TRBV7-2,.,TGTGCCAGCAGCTCGGGGGCTAGTAACTTGGATACGCAGTATTTT,CASSSGASNLDTQYF
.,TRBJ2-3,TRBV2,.,TGTGCCAGCAGTGATTGGGTGCAGGGCACAGATACGCAGTATTTT,CASSDWVQGTDTQYF
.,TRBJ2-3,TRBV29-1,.,TGCAGCGTTCCGGGGGTTTTCACAGATACGCAGTATTTT,CSVPGVFTDTQYF
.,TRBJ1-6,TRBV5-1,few,TGCGCCAGCAGCTTGGCGGGTGTCCGCTCCTATAATTCACCCCTCCACTTT,CASSLAGVRSYNSPLHF
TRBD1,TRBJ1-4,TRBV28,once,TGTGCCAGCAGGTACAGGGGTCGGCCTGAAAAACTGTTTTTT,CASRYRGRPEKLFF
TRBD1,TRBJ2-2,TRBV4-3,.,TGCGCCAGCAGCCAAATGTCACAGGGGGCTTTGGCCGGGGAGCTGTTTTTT,CASSQMSQGALAGELFF
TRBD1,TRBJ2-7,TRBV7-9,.,TGTGCCAGCAGCTTGAGGGACAGCTCCTACGAGCAGTACTTC,CASSLRDSSYEQYF
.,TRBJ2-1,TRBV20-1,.,TGCAGTGCTCACGGCCCGGGTGAGCAGTTCTTC,CSAHGPGEQFF
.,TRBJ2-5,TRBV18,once,TGTGCCAGCTCACCGGATATTGGGGACCAAGAGACCCAGTACTTC,CASSPDIGDQETQYF
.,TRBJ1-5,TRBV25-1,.,TGTGCCAGCAGTGAAAATACGGGGGAGCCCCAGCATTTT,CASSENTGEPQHF
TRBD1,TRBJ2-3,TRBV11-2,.,TGTGCCAGCAGCAGGACAGGGGGCGGAGATACGCAGTATTTT,CASSRTGGGDTQYF
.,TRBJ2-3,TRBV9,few,TGTGCCAGCAGCGTTTCCGGGCCGCTGGATACGCAGTATTTT,CASSVSGPLDTQYF
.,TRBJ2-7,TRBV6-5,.,TGTGCCAGCAGTTACAGGGGGACCACGTACGAGCAGTACTTC,CASSYRGTTYEQYF
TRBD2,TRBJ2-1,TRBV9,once,TGTGCCAGCAGAGGGCGGGGGGAACACAATGAGCAGTTCTTC,CASRGRGEHNEQFF
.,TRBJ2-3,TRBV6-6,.,TGTGCCAGCAGTTACTTTGGCACAGATACGCAGTATTTT,CASSYFGTDTQYF
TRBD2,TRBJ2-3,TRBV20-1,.,TGCAGTGCTCCTTGGGAGGGTACGCAGTATTTT,CSAPWEGTQYF
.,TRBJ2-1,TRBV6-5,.,TGTGCCAGCAGTTTTAAGCAGACCCCGGAGCCCAATGAGCAGTTCTTC,CASSFKQTPEPNEQFF
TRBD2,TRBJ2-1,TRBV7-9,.,TGTGCCAGCAGCTTAAAAGGGACTAGCGGGAGGCCTTACAATGAGCAGTTCTTC,CASSLKGTSGRPYNEQFF
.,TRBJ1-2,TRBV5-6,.,TGTGCCAGCAGCTTGGAGACAGCCCGAAGCACCTTC,CASSLETARSTF
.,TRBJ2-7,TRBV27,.,TGTGCCAGCAGTTTCTCTAGCTTGGGGTACGAGCAGTACTTC,CASSFSSLGYEQYF
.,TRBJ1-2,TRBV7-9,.,TGTGCCAGCAGCTTAGCACAGGTGGATGGCTACACCTTC,CASSLAQVDGYTF
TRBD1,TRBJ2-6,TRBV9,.,TGTGCCAGCAGCGGCCGGGACAGGGCATCTGGGGCCAACGTCCTGACTTTC,CASSGRDRASGANVLTF
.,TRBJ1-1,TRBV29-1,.,TGCAGCGTTGATGGCGGGGGACCGCGGCGTTGGGGGAACACTGAAGCTTTCTTT,CSVDGGGPRRWGNTEAFF
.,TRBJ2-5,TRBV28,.,TGTGCCAGCAGTTTTAGGGTTGGCGGTGAAGAGACCCAGTACTTC,CASSFRVGGEETQYF
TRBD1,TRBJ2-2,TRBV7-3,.,TGTGCCAGCAGCAGGACAGGTACCGGGGAGCTGTTTTTT,CASSRTGTGELFF
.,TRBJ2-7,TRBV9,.,TGTGCCAGCAGCGGCGGGACGGCCAGCTCCTACGAGCAGTACTTC,CASSGGTASSYEQYF
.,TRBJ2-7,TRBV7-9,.,TGTGCCAGCAGCTTACCGGTCAGCTCCTACGAGCAGTACTTC,CASSLPVSSYEQYF
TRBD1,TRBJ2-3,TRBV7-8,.,TGTGCCAGCAGCTTCCGGGACAGGGGCACAGATACGCAGTATTTT,CASSFRDRGTDTQYF
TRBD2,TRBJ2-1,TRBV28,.,TGTGCCAGCAGGCCGGGACTAGGGGGCAATGAGCAGTTCTTC,CASRPGLGGNEQFF
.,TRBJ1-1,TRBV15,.,TGTGCCACCAGCAGATTTGGAGGCAATGAAGCTTTCTTT,CATSRFGGNEAFF
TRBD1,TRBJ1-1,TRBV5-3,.,TGTGCCAGAAGCTTTACCTGGGACAGGGTTAATTTGAACACTGAAGCTTTCTTT,CARSFTWDRVNLNTEAFF